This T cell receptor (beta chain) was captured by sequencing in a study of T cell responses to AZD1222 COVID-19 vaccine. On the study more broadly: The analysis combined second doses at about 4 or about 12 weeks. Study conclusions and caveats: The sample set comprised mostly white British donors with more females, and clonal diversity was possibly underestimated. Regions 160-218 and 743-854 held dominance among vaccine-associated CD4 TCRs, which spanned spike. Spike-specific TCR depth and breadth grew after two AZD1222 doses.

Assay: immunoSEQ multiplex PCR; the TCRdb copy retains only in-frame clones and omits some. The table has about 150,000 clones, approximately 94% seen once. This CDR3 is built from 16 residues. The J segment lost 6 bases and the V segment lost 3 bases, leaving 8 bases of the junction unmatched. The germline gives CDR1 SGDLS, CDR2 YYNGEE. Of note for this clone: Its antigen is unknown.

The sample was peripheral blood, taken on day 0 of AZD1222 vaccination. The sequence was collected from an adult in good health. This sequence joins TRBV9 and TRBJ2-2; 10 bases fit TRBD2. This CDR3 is CASSGRSGRFSGELFF. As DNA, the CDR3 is TGTGCCAGCAGCGGCCGTAGCGGGAGGTTTTCCGGGGAGCTGTTTTTT.